This T cell receptor beta chain was sequenced for a study of cytomegalovirus exposure and HLA in healthy donors. Profiling relied on immunoSEQ multiplex PCR, and the TCRdb table lists in-frame clones only, not all of them. The sample consists of 220,000 or so clones, around 80% of them appearing once. CDR1 is SEHNR and CDR2 is FQNEAQ in the germline V gene (reference sequence). Trimming shortened V by 5 bases and J by 4 bases, and 17 bases separated the two germline ends. The CDR3 extends over 15 amino acids. Separate from the roughly 610-subject first cohort, the roughly 120-subject validation cohort was the one that the donors belonged to. Overall study findings and caveats: Listed as cytomegalovirus-associated were 150 or so TCR beta chains.

This clone has only a few counts. Its antigen remains unknown. The clonotype was recovered from a woman under 40 in good health and CMV-seropositive. The chain recombines TRBV7-9 with TRBJ1-2, with D tentatively TRBD1 (6 bases). Sequencing was performed on PBMCs. CDR3 loop: CASSRSGTTLYGYTF. The CDR3 DNA sequence: TGTGCCAGCAGCCGGTCCGGGACAACGCTCTATGGCTACACCTTC.